The 14 T cell receptor beta chains reported below all come from one sample, sequenced in a study of a mutant IDH1 vaccine in newly diagnosed glioma. The data were produced by immunoSEQ multiplex PCR, yet TCRdb's version contains in-frame clones alone and is incomplete. The table lists some 60,000 clones, 75% to 85% of them singletons. What these receptors recognize is not known. Described time point: week 11, during vaccination. Vaccination used 300 ug of mutant IDH1 20-mer peptide per dose, with topical imiquimod. The starting material was PBMCs, obtained from a glioma patient whose treatment included an IDH1 peptide vaccine. The source of these receptors is a man between 50 and 59 years old with glioma.

The chain uses TRBV6-5 and TRBJ2-3; D call uncertain. Deletions cut 2 bases from V and 4 bases from J, with 7 bases between. The V gene's germline CDR1 is MNHEY and CDR2 SVGAGI. The CDR3 loop spans 13 amino acids. This CDR3 is CASSYVGSDTQYF. CDR3 coding DNA: TGTGCCAGCAGTTACGTCGGGTCAGATACGCAGTATTTT.

The chain is built from TRBV5-6 and TRBJ2-3; 11 positions match TRBD2. CDR1 and CDR2 (germline): SGHDT, YYEEEE. Trimming removed 2 bases from V and 3 bases from J; junction bases left unmatched: 5. The CDR3 totals 16 residues. In nucleotides, the CDR3 is TGTGCCAGCAGCTTTTATAGCGGGGGGGCTACAGATACGCAGTATTTT. It translates to CASSFYSGGATDTQYF.

V and J are TRBV28 and TRBJ2-2; a possible D gene is TRBD2 (6 bases). This CDR3 is 14 amino acids long. The V gene lost 11 bases and the J gene lost 5 bases, with 18 bases spanning the gap. CDR1 and CDR2 (germline): MDHEN, SYDVKM. This CDR3 reads CASHPGGRTGELFF. The CDR3 nucleotides read TGTGCCTCCCACCCTGGGGGGAGGACCGGGGAGCTGTTTTTT.

This chain uses TRBV27 with TRBJ1-3, with D possibly matching TRBD1 (6 bases). Looked up from germline, CDR1 is MNHEY and CDR2 is SMNVEV (reference sequence). CDR3 size: 14 residues. V dropped 5 bases and J dropped 4 bases, with 12 bases sitting between them. CDR3 DNA sequence: TGTGCCAGCAGTGCCCAGGGGCCCGGAAACACCATATATTTT. It specifies CASSAQGPGNTIYF.

This clone was detected a few times. The chain links TRBV4-3 to TRBJ1-1; D possibly corresponds to TRBD1 (6 bases). CDR1 is LGHNA, CDR2 YSLEER, per germline. V dropped 4 bases and J dropped 3 bases, with 9 bases sitting between them. The CDR3 sequence is 13 residues long. CDR3 DNA sequence: TGCGCCAGCAGCCGACAGGCGGACACTGAAGCTTTCTTT. Translated: CASSRQADTEAFF.

The chain employs TRBV4-1 and TRBJ2-7; possibly TRBD1 for D (6 bases). Germline-derived CDR1 and CDR2 are MGHRA and YSYEKL. This CDR3 region has 13 residues. Trimming shortened V by 5 bases and J by 4 bases, and 12 bases separated the two germline ends. CDR3 sequence reads: CASSAIQGYEQYF. CDR3 sequence (DNA): TGCGCCAGCAGCGCAATACAGGGATACGAGCAGTACTTC.

J is TRBJ1-2 and V is TRBV29-1; 10 nucleotides agree with TRBD1. This CDR3 spans 13 amino acids. Trimming took 7 bases from V and 3 from J; bases not matched to a gene: 5. The V gene's germline CDR1 is SQVTM and CDR2 ANQGSEA. In nucleotides, the CDR3 is TGCAGCGCTTGGACAGGGGGAGACTATGGCTACACCTTC. It specifies CSAWTGGDYGYTF.

This chain links TRBV18 with TRBJ1-2; weak D call: TRBD1 (6 bases). V was pared by 3 bases and J by 7 bases, with 15 bases between. The length of the CDR3 is 14 residues. Germline CDR1 KGHSH, CDR2 LQKENI. CDR3 in DNA: TGTGCCAGCTCACCGGCGGGGGCTAAGGGTGGCTACACCTTC. It encodes CASSPAGAKGGYTF.

The genes are TRBV2 and TRBJ2-3, with D maybe TRBD2 (6 bases). V lost 6 bases and J 5 bases, leaving 9 bases between the germline ends. This CDR3 is built from 12 residues. Looked up from germline, CDR1 is SNHLY and CDR2 is FYNNEI. This chain's CDR3 is CASRLAGDTQYF. The DNA of the CDR3 is TGTGCCAGCAGACTAGCAGGAGATACGCAGTATTTT. Full variable domain (rest looked up from reference TRBV2 and TRBJ2-3): EPEVTQTPSHQVTQMGQEVILRCVPISNHLYFYWYRQILGQKVEFLVSFYNNEISEKSEIFDDQFSVERPDGSNFTLKIRSTKLEDSAMYFCASRLAGDTQYFGPGTRLTVL.

This clone was picked up a small number of times. The V and J genes are TRBV9 and TRBJ1-1; D call uncertain. Germline V gene data show CDR1 as SGDLS and CDR2 as YYNGEE. The CDR3 sequence is 13 residues long. V lost 3 bases, J lost 0 bases, and 6 bases lay in between. CDR3: CASSGTVNTEAFF. The CDR3 DNA reads TGTGCCAGCAGCGGTACAGTGAACACTGAAGCTTTCTTT.

The genes are TRBV2 and TRBJ2-4; tentative D call: TRBD2 (5 bases). V gave up 0 bases and J gave up 6 bases, with 15 bases separating them. From germline, CDR1 is SNHLY and CDR2 FYNNEI. The CDR3 is 16 amino acids. The CDR3 DNA reads TGTGCCAGCAGTGAAGCGCTTGGGCTAGCTATAAACATTCAGTACTTC. Translating it yields CASSEALGLAINIQYF.

V and J are TRBV6-5 and TRBJ1-2, with 7 nucleotides matching TRBD1. The germline CDR1 and CDR2 sequences are MNHEY and SVGAGI. This CDR3 has 13 amino acids. The V gene end was trimmed by 8 bases and the J gene end by 4 bases; junction bases not matched to a gene: 7. The chain's CDR3 is CASGLGTVYGYTF. The CDR3 DNA is TGTGCCAGCGGACTGGGGACAGTCTATGGCTACACCTTC.

The chain couples TRBV11-2 to TRBJ1-6; TRBD1 might be the D (6 bases). Per germline, CDR1 SGHAT and CDR2 FQNNGV. V lost 5 bases and J lost 2, with 7 bases in between. This CDR3 region has 14 residues. The CDR3 is CASSGGPYNSPLHF. CDR3 sequence (DNA): TGTGCCAGCAGCGGGGGCCCCTATAATTCACCCCTCCACTTT.

The chain carries TRBV5-5 and TRBJ1-1; TRBD1 matches 10 bases. Germline V gives CDR1 SGHKS, CDR2 YYEKEE (reference sequence). CDR3 length equals 16 residues. The junction had 2 bases not matched to a gene; V was cut back by 0 bases and J by 0 bases. CDR3 residues: CASSLAGTGVNTEAFF. The CDR3 DNA reads as TGTGCCAGCAGCTTGGCCGGGACAGGGGTGAACACTGAAGCTTTCTTT.